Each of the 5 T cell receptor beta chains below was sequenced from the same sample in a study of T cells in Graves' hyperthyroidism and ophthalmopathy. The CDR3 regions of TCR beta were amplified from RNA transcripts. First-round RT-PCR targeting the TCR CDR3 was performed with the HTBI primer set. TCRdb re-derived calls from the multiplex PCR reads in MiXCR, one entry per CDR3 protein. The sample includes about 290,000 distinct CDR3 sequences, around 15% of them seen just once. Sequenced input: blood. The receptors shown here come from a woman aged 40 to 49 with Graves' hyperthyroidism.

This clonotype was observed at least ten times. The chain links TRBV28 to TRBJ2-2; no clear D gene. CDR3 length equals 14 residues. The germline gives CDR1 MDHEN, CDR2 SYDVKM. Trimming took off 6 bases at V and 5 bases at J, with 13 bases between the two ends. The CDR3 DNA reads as TGTGCCAGCAGACTCGGCGGTGGAACCGGGGAGCTGTTTTTT. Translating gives CASRLGGGTGELFF.

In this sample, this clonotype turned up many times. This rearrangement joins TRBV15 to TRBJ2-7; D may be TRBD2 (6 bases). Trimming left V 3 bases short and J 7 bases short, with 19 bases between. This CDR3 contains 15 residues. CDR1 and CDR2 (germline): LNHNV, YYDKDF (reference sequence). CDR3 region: CATSSRGAGSIEQYF. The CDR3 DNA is TGTGCCACCAGCAGCCGTGGGGCGGGGAGTATTGAGCAGTACTTC.

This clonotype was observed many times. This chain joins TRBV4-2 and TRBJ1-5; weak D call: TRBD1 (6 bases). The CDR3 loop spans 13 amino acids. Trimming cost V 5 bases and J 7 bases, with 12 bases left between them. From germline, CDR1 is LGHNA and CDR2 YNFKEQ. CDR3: CASSNLQGQPQHF. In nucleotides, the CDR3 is TGTGCCAGCAGCAATTTACAGGGACAGCCCCAGCATTTT.

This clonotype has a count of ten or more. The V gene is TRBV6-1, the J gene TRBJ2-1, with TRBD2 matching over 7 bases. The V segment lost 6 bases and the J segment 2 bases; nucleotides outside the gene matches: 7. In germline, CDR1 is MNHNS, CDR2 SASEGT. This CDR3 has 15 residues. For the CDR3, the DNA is TGTGCCAGCAGACTAGCGTCAGGGACCTACAATGAGCAGTTCTTC. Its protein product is CASRLASGTYNEQFF.

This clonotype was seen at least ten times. The CDR3 region is CASGPSGSRYEQYF. The CDR3 nucleotides are TGTGCCAGCGGACCGAGCGGGAGTCGATACGAGCAGTACTTC. The chain combines TRBV25-1 with TRBJ2-7; TRBD2 matches 8 bases. V trimming: 8 bases; J trimming: 4 bases; junction bases outside the gene matches: 10. Germline V gene data show CDR1 as MGHDK and CDR2 as SYGVNS. The CDR3 runs to 14 residues.